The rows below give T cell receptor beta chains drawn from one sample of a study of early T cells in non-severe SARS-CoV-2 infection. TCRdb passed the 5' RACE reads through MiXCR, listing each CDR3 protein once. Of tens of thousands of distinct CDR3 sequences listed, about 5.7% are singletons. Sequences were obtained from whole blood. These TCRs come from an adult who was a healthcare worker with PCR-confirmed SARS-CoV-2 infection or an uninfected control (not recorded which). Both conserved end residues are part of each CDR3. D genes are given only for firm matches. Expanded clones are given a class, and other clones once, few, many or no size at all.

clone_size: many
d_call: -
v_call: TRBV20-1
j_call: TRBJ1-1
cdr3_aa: CSASRHREGSEAFF
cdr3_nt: TGCAGTGCTTCTCGACACAGGGAAGGTTCTGAAGCTTTCTTT

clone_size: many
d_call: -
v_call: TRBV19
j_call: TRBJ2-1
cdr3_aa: CASSIIQIGEQFF
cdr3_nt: TGTGCCAGTAGTATAATACAGATCGGGGAGCAGTTCTTC

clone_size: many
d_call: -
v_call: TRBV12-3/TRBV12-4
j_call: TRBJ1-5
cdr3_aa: CASSLAPQPQHF
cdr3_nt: TGTGCCAGCAGTTTAGCCCCCCAGCCCCAGCATTTT

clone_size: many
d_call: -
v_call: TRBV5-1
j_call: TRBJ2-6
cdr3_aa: CASSLSSAGANVLTF
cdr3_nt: TGCGCCAGCAGCTTGTCGAGCGCTGGGGCCAACGTCCTGACTTTC

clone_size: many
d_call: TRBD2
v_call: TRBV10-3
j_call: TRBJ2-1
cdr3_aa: CAISGARSGGFSYNEQFF
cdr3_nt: TGTGCCATCAGTGGGGCTCGTAGCGGGGGGTTCTCCTACAATGAGCAGTTCTTC

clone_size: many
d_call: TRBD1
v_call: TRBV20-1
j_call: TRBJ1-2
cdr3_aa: CSARDTGGRNYGYTF
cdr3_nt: TGCAGTGCTAGAGATACAGGGGGCCGGAACTATGGCTACACCTTC

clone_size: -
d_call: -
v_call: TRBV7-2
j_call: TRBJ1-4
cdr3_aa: CASSRESAEKLFF
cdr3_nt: TGTGCCAGCAGCCGGGAGTCCGCTGAAAAACTGTTTTTT

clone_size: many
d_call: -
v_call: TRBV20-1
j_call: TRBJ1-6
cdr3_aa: CSARNRAKALHF
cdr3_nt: TGCAGTGCTAGAAACAGGGCAAAGGCCCTCCACTTT

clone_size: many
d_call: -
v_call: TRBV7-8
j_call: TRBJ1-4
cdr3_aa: CASRTQRGAKLGEKLFF
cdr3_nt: TGTGCCAGCAGAACTCAGAGGGGCGCGAAACTAGGTGAAAAACTGTTTTTT

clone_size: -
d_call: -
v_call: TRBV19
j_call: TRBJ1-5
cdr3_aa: CASSKDRGYSNQPQHF
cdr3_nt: TGTGCCAGTAGTAAGGACCGGGGATATAGCAATCAGCCCCAGCATTTT

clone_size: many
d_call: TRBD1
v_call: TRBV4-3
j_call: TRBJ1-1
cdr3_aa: CASSQDSGQGGEAFF
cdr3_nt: TGCGCCAGCAGCCAAGATTCAGGACAGGGGGGAGAAGCTTTCTTT

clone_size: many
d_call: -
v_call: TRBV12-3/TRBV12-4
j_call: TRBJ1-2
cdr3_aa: CASTPPGRNYGYTF
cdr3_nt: TGTGCCAGCACCCCCCCCGGAAGGAACTATGGCTACACCTTC

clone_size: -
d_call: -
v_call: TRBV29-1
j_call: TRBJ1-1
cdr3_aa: CSAGTLNTEAFF
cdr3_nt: TGCAGCGCAGGGACATTGAACACTGAAGCTTTCTTT

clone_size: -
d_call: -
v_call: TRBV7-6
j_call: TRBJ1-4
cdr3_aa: CASSLVPSNEKLFF
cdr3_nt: TGTGCCAGCAGCTTAGTACCCTCTAATGAAAAACTGTTTTTT

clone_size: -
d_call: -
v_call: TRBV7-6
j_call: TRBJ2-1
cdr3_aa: CASSLVVGGPSYNEQFF
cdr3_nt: TGTGCCAGCAGCTTAGTGGTCGGGGGTCCTTCCTACAATGAGCAGTTCTTC

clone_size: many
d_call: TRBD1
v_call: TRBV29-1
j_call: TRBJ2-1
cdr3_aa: CSAKQGTETGEQFF
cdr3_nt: TGCAGCGCAAAACAGGGGACCGAGACCGGTGAGCAGTTCTTC

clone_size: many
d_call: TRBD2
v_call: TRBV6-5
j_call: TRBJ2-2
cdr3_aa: CASSYSQTSGGIGGELFF
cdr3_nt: TGTGCCAGCAGTTACTCGCAGACTAGCGGGGGGATTGGCGGGGAGCTGTTTTTT

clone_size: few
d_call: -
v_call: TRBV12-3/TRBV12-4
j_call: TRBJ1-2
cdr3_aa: CASTRAFYGYTF
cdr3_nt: TGTGCCAGCACCAGGGCTTTCTATGGCTACACCTTC